The rows below give T cell receptor beta chains drawn from one sample of a study of blood T cell repertoires in COVID-19. TCRdb's copy holds only in-frame clones and misses some; the assay was immunoSEQ multiplex PCR. Of about 210,000 clones listed, roughly four fifths are singletons. Sequencing input: PBMCs or T cells enriched from blood (not recorded which). The receptors shown here come from a man aged 35 to 55 who had recovered from COVID-19. Each CDR3 is given with its conserved first and last residue. D genes are given only for firm matches. The size field is filled for only some rows; it gives once, few, many or a size class.

cdr3_nt cdr3_aa j_call clone_size v_call d_call
TGTGCCAGCAGTTGGACAGTCGATCAGCCCCAGCATTTT CASSWTVDQPQHF TRBJ1-5 . TRBV6-5 .
TGTGCCAGCAGACCCTTGAGGGATAGCTATGGCTACACCTTC CASRPLRDSYGYTF TRBJ1-2 few TRBV6-5 .
TGTGCCAGCAGCCCCTGGGACAGGGGGCATGAAAAACTGTTTTTT CASSPWDRGHEKLFF TRBJ1-4 . TRBV5-5 TRBD1
TGTGCCAGCAGTGAAGAGGGGAGGAGTGCACTGTGGGAGACCCAGTACTTC CASSEEGRSALWETQYF TRBJ2-5 . TRBV6-1 .
TGTGCCAGCAGTTTCCTTGGGACCGGGACAGGGGACCACGAGCAGTACTTC CASSFLGTGTGDHEQYF TRBJ2-7 . TRBV27 TRBD1
TGTGCCAGCAGCCCTGGACAGGGCCATTACAATGAAAAACTGTTTTTT CASSPGQGHYNEKLFF TRBJ1-4 . TRBV7-9 TRBD1
TGCGCCAGCAGCTTGGACAGGGACTATGGCTACACCTTC CASSLDRDYGYTF TRBJ1-2 . TRBV5-1 .
TGTGCTGTGATGCGGGGGAGCACAGATACGCAGTATTTT CAVMRGSTDTQYF TRBJ2-3 many TRBV30 TRBD2
TGTGCCAGCTCACCACCTAGCGGGCTCTCCTACGAGCAGTACTTC CASSPPSGLSYEQYF TRBJ2-7 . TRBV18 TRBD2
TGTGCCACCAGTGACCCCCGCGACAGGGTCCCCTACGAGCAGTACTTC CATSDPRDRVPYEQYF TRBJ2-7 . TRBV24-1 TRBD1
TGCAGCGCCCAAGGCGGGTCTAGCACAGATACGCAGTATTTT CSAQGGSSTDTQYF TRBJ2-3 few TRBV29-1 .
TGTGCCAGCACCAAAGGAGCGGGAGTTCCTGAGCAGTTCTTC CASTKGAGVPEQFF TRBJ2-1 once TRBV11-2 TRBD2
TGCGCCAGCAGCTTGGGGACTAGCTTAAGCACAGATACGCAGTATTTT CASSLGTSLSTDTQYF TRBJ2-3 . TRBV5-1 TRBD2